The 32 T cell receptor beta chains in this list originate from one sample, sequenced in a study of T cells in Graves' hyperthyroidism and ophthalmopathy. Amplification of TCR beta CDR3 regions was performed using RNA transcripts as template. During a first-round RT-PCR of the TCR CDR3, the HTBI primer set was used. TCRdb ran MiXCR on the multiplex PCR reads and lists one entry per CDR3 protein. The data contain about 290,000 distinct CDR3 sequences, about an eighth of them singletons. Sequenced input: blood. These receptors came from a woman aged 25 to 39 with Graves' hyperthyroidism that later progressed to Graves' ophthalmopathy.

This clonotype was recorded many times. In DNA, the CDR3 is TGTGCCAGCAGCCCTCGAGGTAGCGGGACCTACGAGCAGTACTTC. Amino acids: CASSPRGSGTYEQYF. J is TRBJ2-7 and V is TRBV3-1, with 8 positions matching TRBD2. This CDR3 is 15 amino acids long. Losses at the gene ends were 4 bases for V and 2 bases for J; bases not matched to a gene: 7. CDR1 and CDR2 (germline): LGHDT, YNNKEL (reference sequence).

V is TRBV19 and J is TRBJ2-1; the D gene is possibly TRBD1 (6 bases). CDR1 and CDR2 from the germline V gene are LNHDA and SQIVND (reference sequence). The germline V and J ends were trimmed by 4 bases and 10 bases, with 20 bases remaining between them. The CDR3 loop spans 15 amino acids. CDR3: CASSSLGVYGTEQFF. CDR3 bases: TGTGCCAGTAGTAGTTTGGGGGTGTACGGGACAGAGCAGTTCTTC.

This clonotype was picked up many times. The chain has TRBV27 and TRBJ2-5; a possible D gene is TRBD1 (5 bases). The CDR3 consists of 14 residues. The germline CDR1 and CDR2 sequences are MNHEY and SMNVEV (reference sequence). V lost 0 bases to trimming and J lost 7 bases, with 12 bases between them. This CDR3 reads CASSLSVNQGTQYF. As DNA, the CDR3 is TGTGCCAGCAGTTTATCGGTTAACCAGGGGACCCAGTACTTC.

The CDR3 is CASSPGIGRQSRVNTEAFF. CDR3 sequence (DNA): TGTGCCAGCAGCCCAGGAATTGGACGGCAATCCCGCGTGAACACTGAAGCTTTCTTT. V and J are TRBV11-2 and TRBJ1-1; D unclear. The germline V gene encodes CDR1 SGHAT and CDR2 FQNNGV. The CDR3 is 19 amino acids. V lost 5 bases and J 0 bases, leaving 25 bases between the germline ends.

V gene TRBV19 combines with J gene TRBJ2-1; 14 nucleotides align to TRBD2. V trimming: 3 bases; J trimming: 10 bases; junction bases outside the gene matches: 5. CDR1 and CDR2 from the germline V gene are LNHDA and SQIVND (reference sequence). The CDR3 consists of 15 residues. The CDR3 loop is CASSMGTSGRFEQFF. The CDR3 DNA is TGTGCCAGTAGTATGGGGACTAGCGGGAGATTCGAGCAGTTCTTC.

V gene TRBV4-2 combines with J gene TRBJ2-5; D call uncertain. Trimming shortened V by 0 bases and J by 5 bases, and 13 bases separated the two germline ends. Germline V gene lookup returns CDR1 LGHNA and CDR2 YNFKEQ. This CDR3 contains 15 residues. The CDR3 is CASSQDRNSRETQYF. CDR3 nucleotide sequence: TGTGCCAGCAGCCAAGATAGGAACTCCCGGGAGACCCAGTACTTC.

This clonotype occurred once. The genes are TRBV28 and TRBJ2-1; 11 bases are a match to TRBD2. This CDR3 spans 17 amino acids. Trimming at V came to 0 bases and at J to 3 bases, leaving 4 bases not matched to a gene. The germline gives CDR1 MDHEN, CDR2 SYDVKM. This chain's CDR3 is CASSLWTSGKIYNEQFF. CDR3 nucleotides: TGTGCCAGCAGTTTATGGACTAGCGGGAAAATCTACAATGAGCAGTTCTTC.

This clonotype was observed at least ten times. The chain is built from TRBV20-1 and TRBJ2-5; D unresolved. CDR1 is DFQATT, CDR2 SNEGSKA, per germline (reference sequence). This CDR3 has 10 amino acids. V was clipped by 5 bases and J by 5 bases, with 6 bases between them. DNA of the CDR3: TGCAGTGCTGTGGCCGAGACCCAGTACTTC. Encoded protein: CSAVAETQYF.

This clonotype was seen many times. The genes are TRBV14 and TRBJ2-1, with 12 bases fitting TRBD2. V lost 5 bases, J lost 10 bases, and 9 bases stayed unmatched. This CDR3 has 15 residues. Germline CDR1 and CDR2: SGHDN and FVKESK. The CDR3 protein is CASSTRLAGDWEQFF. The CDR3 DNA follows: TGTGCCAGCAGCACCCGACTAGCGGGAGACTGGGAGCAGTTCTTC.

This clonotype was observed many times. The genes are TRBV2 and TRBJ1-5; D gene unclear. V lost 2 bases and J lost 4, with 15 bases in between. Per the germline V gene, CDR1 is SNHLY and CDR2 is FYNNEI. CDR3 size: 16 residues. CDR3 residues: CASSEYPLGKNQPQHF. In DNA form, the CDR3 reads TGTGCCAGCAGTGAATATCCGTTGGGGAAGAATCAGCCCCAGCATTTT.

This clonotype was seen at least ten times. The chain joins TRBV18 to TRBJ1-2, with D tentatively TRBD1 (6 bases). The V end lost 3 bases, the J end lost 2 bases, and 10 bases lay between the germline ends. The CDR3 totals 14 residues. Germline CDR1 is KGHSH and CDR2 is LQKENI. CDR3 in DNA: TGTGCCAGCTCACCCCCAGGGGAAAACTATGGCTACACCTTC. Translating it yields CASSPPGENYGYTF.

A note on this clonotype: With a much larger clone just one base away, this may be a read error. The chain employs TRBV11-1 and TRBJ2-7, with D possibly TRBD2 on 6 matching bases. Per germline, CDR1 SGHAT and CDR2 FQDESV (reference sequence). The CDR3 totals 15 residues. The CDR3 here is CVNSFRLESSYEQYF. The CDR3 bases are TGTGTCAACAGCTTTCGACTAGAAAGCTCCTACGAGCAGTACTTC. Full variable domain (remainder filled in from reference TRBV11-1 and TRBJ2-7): EAEVAQSPRYKITEKSQAVAFWCDPISGHATLYWYRQILGQGPELLVQFQDESVVDDSQLPKDRFSAERLKGVDSTLKIQPAELGDSAMYLCVNSFRLESSYEQYFGPGTRLTVT.

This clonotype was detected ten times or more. The CDR3 region has the DNA TGTGCCAGCAGTGTACAGGGTGGGAACACCATATATTTT. Protein: CASSVQGGNTIYF. The chain couples TRBV28 to TRBJ1-3; D may be TRBD1 (6 bases). Germline CDR1 and CDR2: MDHEN and SYDVKM. This CDR3 contains 13 residues. Trimming removed 5 bases at V and 7 bases at J, with 12 bases between.

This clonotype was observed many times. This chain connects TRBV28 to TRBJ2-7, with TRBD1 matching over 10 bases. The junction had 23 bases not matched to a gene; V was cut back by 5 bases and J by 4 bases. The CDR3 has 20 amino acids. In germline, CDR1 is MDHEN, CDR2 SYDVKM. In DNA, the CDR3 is TGTGCCAGCAGTCCAGTTTGGACAGGGGGTTTTGTTTTGGGGGGGTACGAGCAGTACTTC. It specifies CASSPVWTGGFVLGGYEQYF.

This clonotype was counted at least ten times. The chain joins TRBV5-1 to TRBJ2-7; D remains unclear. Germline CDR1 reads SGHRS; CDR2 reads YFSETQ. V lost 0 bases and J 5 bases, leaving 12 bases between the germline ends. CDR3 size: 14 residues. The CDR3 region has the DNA TGCGCCAGCAGCTTGGACAGTCTTAGCCACGAGCAGTACTTC. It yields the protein CASSLDSLSHEQYF.

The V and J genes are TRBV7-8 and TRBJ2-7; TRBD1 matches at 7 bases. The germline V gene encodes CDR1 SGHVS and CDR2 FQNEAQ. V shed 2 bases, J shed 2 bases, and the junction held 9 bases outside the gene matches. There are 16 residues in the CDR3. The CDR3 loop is CASSLRDSYETYEQYF. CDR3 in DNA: TGTGCCAGCAGCTTACGGGACAGCTACGAAACCTACGAGCAGTACTTC.

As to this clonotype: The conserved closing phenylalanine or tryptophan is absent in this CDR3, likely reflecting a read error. Here the CDR3 reads CASATSPGTGNQETQYL. The CDR3 region has the DNA TGTGCCAGCGCAACCTCTCCCGGGACAGGGAATCAAGAGACCCAGTACCTC. J is TRBJ2-5 and V is TRBV18; 9 positions match TRBD1. This CDR3 contains 17 residues. From germline, CDR1 is KGHSH and CDR2 LQKENI. The trim removed 8 bases at V and 2 bases at J, leaving 15 bases unmatched.

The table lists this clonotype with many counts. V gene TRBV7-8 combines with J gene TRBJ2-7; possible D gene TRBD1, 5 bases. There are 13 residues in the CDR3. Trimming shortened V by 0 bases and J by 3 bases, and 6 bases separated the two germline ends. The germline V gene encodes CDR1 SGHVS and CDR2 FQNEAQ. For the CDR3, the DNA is TGTGCCAGCAGCTTAGCACAGGACTACGAGCAGTACTTC. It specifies CASSLAQDYEQYF.

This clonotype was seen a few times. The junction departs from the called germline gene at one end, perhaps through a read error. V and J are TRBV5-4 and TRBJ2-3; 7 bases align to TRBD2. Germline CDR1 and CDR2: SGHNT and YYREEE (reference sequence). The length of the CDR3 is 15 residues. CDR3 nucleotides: TGTGCCAGCAGTTTGGGGGGGAGGGCCACAGATACGCAGTATTTT. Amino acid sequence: CASSLGGRATDTQYF. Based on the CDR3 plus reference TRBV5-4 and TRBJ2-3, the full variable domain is ETGVTQSPTHLIKTRGQQVTLRCSSQSGHNTVSWYQQALGQGPQFIFQYYREEENGRGNFPPRFSGLQFPNYSSELNVNALELDDSALYLCASSLGGRATDTQYFGPGTRLTVL.

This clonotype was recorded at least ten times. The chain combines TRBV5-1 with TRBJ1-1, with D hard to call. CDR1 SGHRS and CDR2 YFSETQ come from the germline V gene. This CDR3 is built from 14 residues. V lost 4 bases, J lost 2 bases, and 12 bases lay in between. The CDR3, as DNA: TGCGCCAGCAGCCTCTGGGCGGAAAACACTGAAGCTTTCTTT. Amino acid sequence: CASSLWAENTEAFF.

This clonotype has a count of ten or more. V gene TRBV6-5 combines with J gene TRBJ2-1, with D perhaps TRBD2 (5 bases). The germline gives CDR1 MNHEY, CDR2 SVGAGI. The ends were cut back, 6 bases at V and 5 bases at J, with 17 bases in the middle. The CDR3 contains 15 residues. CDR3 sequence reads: CASRFLGKKDNEQFF. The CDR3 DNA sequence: TGTGCCAGCAGGTTTCTCGGGAAGAAAGACAATGAGCAGTTCTTC.

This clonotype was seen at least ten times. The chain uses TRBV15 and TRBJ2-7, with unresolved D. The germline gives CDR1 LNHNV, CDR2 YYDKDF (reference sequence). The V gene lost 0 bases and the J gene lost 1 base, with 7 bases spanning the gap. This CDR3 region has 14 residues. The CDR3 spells CATSRDKVSYEQYF. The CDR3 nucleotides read TGTGCCACCAGCAGAGATAAAGTTTCCTACGAGCAGTACTTC.

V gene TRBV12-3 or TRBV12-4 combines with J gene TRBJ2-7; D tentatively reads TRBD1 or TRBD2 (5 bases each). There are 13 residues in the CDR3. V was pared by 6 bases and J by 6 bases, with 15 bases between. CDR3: CASRTGTWGEQYF. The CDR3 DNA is TGTGCCAGCAGGACCGGGACGTGGGGCGAGCAGTACTTC.

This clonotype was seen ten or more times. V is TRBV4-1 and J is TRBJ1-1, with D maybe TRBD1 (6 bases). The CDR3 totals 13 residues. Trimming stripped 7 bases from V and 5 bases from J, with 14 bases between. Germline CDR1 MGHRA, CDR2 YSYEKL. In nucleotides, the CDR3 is TGCGCCAGCACCGGGGGGGGGCAGACTGAAGCTTTCTTT. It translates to CASTGGGQTEAFF.

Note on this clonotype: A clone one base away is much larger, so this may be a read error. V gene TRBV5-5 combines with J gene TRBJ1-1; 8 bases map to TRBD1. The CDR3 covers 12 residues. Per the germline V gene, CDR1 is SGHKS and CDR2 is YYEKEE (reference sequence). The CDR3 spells CARRQGFTEAFF. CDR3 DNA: TGTGCCCGCAGACAGGGGTTCACTGAAGCTTTCTTT.

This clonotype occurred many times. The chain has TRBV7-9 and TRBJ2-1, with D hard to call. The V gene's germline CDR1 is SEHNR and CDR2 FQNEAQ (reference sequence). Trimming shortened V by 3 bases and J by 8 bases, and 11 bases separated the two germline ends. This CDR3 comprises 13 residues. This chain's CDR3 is CASSFSEVDEQFF. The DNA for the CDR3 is TGTGCCAGCAGCTTCAGTGAGGTCGATGAGCAGTTCTTC.

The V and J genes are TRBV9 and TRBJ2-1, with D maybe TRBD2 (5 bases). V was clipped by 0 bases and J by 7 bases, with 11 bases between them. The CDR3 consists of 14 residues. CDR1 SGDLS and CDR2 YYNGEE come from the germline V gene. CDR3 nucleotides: TGTGCCAGCAGCGTAGATCGACTACCGAATGAGCAGTTCTTC. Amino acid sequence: CASSVDRLPNEQFF.

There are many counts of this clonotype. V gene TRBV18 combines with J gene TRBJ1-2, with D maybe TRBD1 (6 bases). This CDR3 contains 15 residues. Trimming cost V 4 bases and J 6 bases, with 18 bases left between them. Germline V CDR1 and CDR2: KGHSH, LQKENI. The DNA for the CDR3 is TGTGCCAGCTCACTGAGGGGGGCAGGGACGGATGGCTACACCTTC. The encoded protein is CASSLRGAGTDGYTF.

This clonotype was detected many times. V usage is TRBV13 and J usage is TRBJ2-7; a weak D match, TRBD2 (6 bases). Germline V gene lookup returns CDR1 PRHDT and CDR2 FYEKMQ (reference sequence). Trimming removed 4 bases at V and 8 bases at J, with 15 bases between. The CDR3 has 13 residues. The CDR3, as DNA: TGTGCCAGCAGCTCGTCGGAGGGCCTCCAGCAGTACTTC. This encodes CASSSSEGLQQYF.

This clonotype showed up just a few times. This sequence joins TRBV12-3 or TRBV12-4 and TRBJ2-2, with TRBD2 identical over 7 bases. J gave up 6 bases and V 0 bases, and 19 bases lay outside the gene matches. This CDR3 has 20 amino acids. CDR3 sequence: CASSLALFIDSGPGPGELFF. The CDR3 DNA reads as TGTGCCAGCAGTTTAGCGCTGTTCATAGATAGCGGGCCAGGCCCCGGGGAGCTGTTTTTT.

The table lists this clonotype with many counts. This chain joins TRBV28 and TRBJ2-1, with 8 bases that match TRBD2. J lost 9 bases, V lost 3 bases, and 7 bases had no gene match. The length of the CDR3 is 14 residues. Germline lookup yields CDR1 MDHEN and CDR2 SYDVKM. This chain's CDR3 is CASSLRSLAVEQFF. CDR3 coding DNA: TGTGCCAGCAGTTTGAGGTCACTAGCGGTTGAGCAGTTCTTC.

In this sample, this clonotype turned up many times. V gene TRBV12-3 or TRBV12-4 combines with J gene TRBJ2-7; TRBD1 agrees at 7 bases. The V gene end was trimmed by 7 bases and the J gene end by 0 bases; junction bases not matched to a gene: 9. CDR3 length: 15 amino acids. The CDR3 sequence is CASTLDRVSSYEQYF. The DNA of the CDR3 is TGTGCCAGCACCTTAGACAGGGTCAGCTCCTACGAGCAGTACTTC.